This T cell receptor (beta chain) was recorded in a study of cytomegalovirus exposure and HLA in healthy donors (dated 2017 in TCRdb). Describing the broader study: An earlier analysis of 587 of the donors reported 250 to 350 Gb of sequence data and about 100 million unique TCR beta sequences from 190 million or so T cells. Approximately 300 gigabases of sequencing data and around 80 million unique TCR sequences made up an early release that covered 500 to 650 HLA-typed donors. In an earlier analysis of around 540 of the donors, high-throughput TCR beta sequencing was used to judge whether each TCR beta V gene segment behaved as functional or pseudogenic. To study patterns of TCR occurrence, a later analysis re-analyzed previously published TCR beta repertoires from 550 to 800 donors and added high-resolution HLA genotyping. Several DR-DQ haplotypes were treated as single units for association and clustering because of strong linkage in the cohort. Typing coverage varied by locus: about 629-630 donors for A, B, C, DRB1 and DQB1; roughly 560 for DQA1; more than 600 for DPA1; 450 to 480 for DPB1. On average, 235,054 unique TCR beta nucleotide sequences were sequenced per donor among a few hundred genotyped donors of the cohort, with roughly 18% of those sequences being non-productive. Class I and class II HLA loci were covered by the typing at four-digit resolution. The study aimed to test whether cataloging public T cell receptors could reveal signatures of past pathogen exposure. A later genetic analysis used genome-wide SNP genotypes for about 60% of the roughly 700 donors, treating that subset as a discovery cohort. The study used immunosequencing to profile the T cell repertoires of under 700 subjects and linked those repertoires to cytomegalovirus serostatus. Besides the first cohort of more than 650 subjects, a separate validation cohort made up of roughly 130 different subjects was used. Donor age, sex, ethnicity and CMV serostatus were collected together with the repertoire data. Every repertoire in the discovery cohort had been generated on one and the same sequencing platform. The genetic ancestry cluster associated with self-reported Caucasian donors included about 84% of the 300 to 450 genotyped donors. To predict cytomegalovirus infection status, the study combined high-throughput TCR immunosequencing, statistical association of individual TCRs with disease status, and machine learning. The later analysis used no new phenotypic data to find candidate immune exposures, relying instead on TCR beta sequences and their occurrence across donors.

On this clone: Its binding antigen is unknown. No base quality values were provided; no much bigger clone lies one nucleotide off.

The library relied on the immunoSEQ multiplex PCR assay. For the multiplex PCR, a mixture combining 60 forward primers for TCR Vbeta segments and 13 reverse primers for TCR Jbeta segments was used. A multiplex PCR assay on genomic DNA amplified the CDR3 region of rearranged TCR beta genes. The amplified TCR beta libraries were sequenced on the Illumina HiSeq System as 87-base-pair reads. On the study's bioinformatics: A later analysis counted around 72 million unique TCR beta chains across the roughly 700 repertoires, and approximately 11 million of these chains were shared by at least two donors. Raw reads were error-corrected and collapsed into unique sequences by a nearest-neighbor algorithm in which closely related sequences were merged to remove PCR and sequencing errors. V, D and J gene segments were assigned by aligning CDR3 sequences to IMGT reference sequences. For a sequence to be retained, a match of at least six nucleotides was required to both a V gene segment and a J gene segment. A rearrangement was called productive if the CDR3 had no stop codons and remained in frame with V and J, and every other rearrangement was called non-productive. CDR3 was defined by IMGT convention, running from the second conserved V-encoded cysteine to the conserved J-encoded phenylalanine. Sequences without an unambiguous match to a single V gene segment were excluded from the earlier analysis of approximately 600 of the donors. An earlier analysis of a few hundred of the donors called V segments functional above 56.7% productive rearrangements and segregating when the between-donor standard deviation exceeded 5%. To diagnose cytomegalovirus status from the catalog of TCR beta chain sequences, a statistical classification framework was built. In a later analysis, TCR nucleotide sequences were compared against IMGT/GENE-DB human TR gene sequences so that V and J genes could be assigned. A later analysis assigned CDR3 sequences and most-parsimonious VDJ recombination scenarios with the TCRdist pipeline. In a later analysis, every TCR beta chain was defined by the combination of its CDR3 amino acid sequence and its V-gene family, and reads without a unique V-gene family were dropped. To address suspected cross-contamination and a sequencing artifact, a later analysis removed roughly 640 highly shared, low-generation-probability nucleotide sequences. In a later analysis, a clonal expansion index was calculated for each public chain from normalized within-repertoire ranks of inferred template counts. A later analysis computed generation probabilities with a VDJ recombination model fitted to out-of-frame rearrangements, and checked the results against IGoR. In a later analysis, hypergeometric tests were used to score TCR-TCR, TCR-HLA and TCR-CMV co-occurrence, with a repertoire-size bias correction applied to TCR pairs. In a later analysis, false discovery rates were estimated by permuting HLA or CMV assignments 20 times. In a later analysis, co-occurring TCRs were grouped using DBSCAN, and TCRdist sequence similarity was added for clustering within HLA-allele-positive subsets. Repertoires with fewer than 30,000 or more than 120,000 public chains were left out of co-occurrence clustering, as were a handful of repertoires with anomalous nucleotide sharing. TCRdb took over this immuneACCESS table, retaining in-frame rearrangements with V and J assigned. Such tables are incomplete; in checked studies, under half of the missing clones stem from an unresolved V gene, and the remainder is unexplained. The V and J calls and clone size were taken over from that table, and D and trimming were inferred from the DNA. In all, the sample holds around 170,000 clones, and 75% to 90% of those were seen once. Around 0.8% of the sample comes from the top ten.

In total, around 600 healthy bone marrow donors made up the cohort. At the time of sampling, every cohort member was nominally healthy, though immune exposures that went unrecorded were likely present. The donor was CMV seronegative and belonged to the group of 352 seronegative cohort members. Every donor gave a peripheral blood sample, and the peripheral blood mononuclear cells from that sample were used for TCR beta sequencing. The Qiagen DNeasy Blood Extraction Kit was used to extract genomic DNA from the blood cell samples. Relative to germline, V is 4 bases shorter and J is 0 bases shorter, with 12 bases between their ends. According to the germline V gene, CDR1 reads LGHNT and CDR2 reads FRNRAP. The CDR3 spans 15 residues, from the cysteine through the phenylalanine. Just the 45-base CDR3 DNA is kept, in frame starting at base 1. Here is what the overall study found, with its caveats: According to a later analysis, TCR association rates differed among HLA loci, with DRB1 alleles showing the most associated TCRs and HLA-C alleles showing the fewest. Because counts were too low, 15 to 20 rarely observed V segments, including chromosome 9 orphons, were left out of the earlier analysis of approximately 500 of the donors. In a later analysis, HLA-associated TCR beta chains showed more clonal expansion and lower generation probabilities than non-associated chains that were equally common. Correlated functional status among segregating V segments might reflect linkage disequilibrium, but an unknown experimental factor could not be ruled out. The authors suggested that the approach could potentially be extended to other disease states and immunological phenotypes. Broadly in line with IMGT annotations, most TCR beta V segments showed up in productive rearrangements about 87% or about 30% of the time in an earlier analysis of several hundred of the donors. The study listed 150 to 200 TCR beta chains as associated with cytomegalovirus. CMV serostatus was the only immune exposure information available for the cohort. When HLA alleles, especially DR and DQ, strongly co-occurred, attributing TCR associations to individual alleles was difficult. According to a later analysis, parvovirus B19, influenza, CMV and Epstein-Barr virus appeared linked to several top co-occurrence clusters. Most TCR sequences were observed very rarely across donors, whereas some public TCRs were present in many individuals. Because the 87-base-pair reads could not distinguish some IMGT-functional V segments, including TRBV6-2 and TRBV6-3, those segments were excluded. The classifier was reported to diagnose cytomegalovirus status with high specificity and sensitivity in both the original and validation cohorts. In a later genetic analysis, a missense DCLRE1C variant was associated with V-gene and J-gene trimming of TCR beta chains, and the association was replicated in an independent cohort. A cluster of highly shared sequence variants was judged likely to be a technical artifact of the sequencing pipeline. Presence/absence analyses assumed roughly uniform sequencing depth across donors, an assumption that may not hold. Specific HLA alleles were associated with roughly 16,000 TCR beta sequences at a false discovery rate of 0.05 in a later analysis. A further reported finding was that TCR beta sequences accurately predicted the HLA-A and HLA-B alleles for most subjects in the first cohort. In this cohort, only TCR beta chains were sequenced, and detectable features were limited by the absence of alpha or paired-chain data. Most CMV-associated TCR beta chains appeared to be HLA-restricted in a later analysis, and the HLA associations seemed to be driven largely by CMV exposure. A few of the identified cytomegalovirus-associated TCR beta chains were confirmed in vitro to be specific for cytomegalovirus antigens. In a later genetic analysis, fewer N-insertions in productive TCRs were reported among donors in an Asian-associated ancestry cluster than the roughly 640-donor mean. Because some donors lacked HLA typing at each locus, the association tests relied only on the typed subset.

Here the chain combines TRBV12-5 and TRBJ1-1; the D segment cannot be called with confidence. This receptor was identified in a young woman in good health and CMV-seronegative. The sample was PBMCs. The encoded CDR3 is CASGSETPMNTEAFF. In nucleotide form, the sequence is TGTGCTAGTGGTTCCGAGACACCAATGAACACTGAAGCTTTCTTT.